These 16 T cell receptor beta chains originate from one sample sequenced in a study of long-term antiretroviral therapy in people with HIV. Assay version v3.0 of immunoSEQ was used, and it was run at survey level. Sequencing was performed with immunoSEQ multiplex PCR; in TCRdb, only in-frame clones are kept and a portion is missing. The sample carries roughly 21,000 clones, 81% recorded once. Here the sequenced sample was unsorted PBMCs, taken 0.1 years before starting antiretroviral therapy. All receptors come from a man aged 35 to 55 with HIV.

The chain employs TRBV7-2 and TRBJ1-2, with a weak D call TRBD1 (6 bases). Trimming cost V 4 bases and J 7 bases, with 19 bases left between them. CDR3 length: 15 amino acids. Germline CDR1 and CDR2: SGHTA and FQGNSA. The CDR3 DNA sequence: TGTGCCAGCAGCTACCAGACAGGTCGGGGGGGTGGCTACACCTTC. Encoded protein: CASSYQTGRGGGYTF.

The chain employs TRBV4-3 and TRBJ2-7; a possible D gene is TRBD2 (6 bases). CDR3 length: 17 amino acids. The V end was cut by 0 bases, the J end by 1 base, with 16 bases between. CDR1 and CDR2 from the germline V gene are LGHNA and YSLEER. The DNA of the CDR3 is TGCGCCAGCAGCCAAGATCCGGCGGGGCCCGGATCCTACGAGCAGTACTTC. Protein product: CASSQDPAGPGSYEQYF.

The chain is built from TRBV6-6 and TRBJ1-2; 8 positions agree with TRBD1. The germline gives CDR1 MNHNY, CDR2 SVGAGI (reference sequence). This CDR3 comprises 14 residues. J gave up 2 bases and V 4 bases, and 3 bases lay outside the gene matches. The CDR3 reads CASSFGQGNYGYTF. The CDR3 region has the DNA TGTGCCAGCAGTTTTGGACAGGGAAACTATGGCTACACCTTC.

J is TRBJ2-7 and V is TRBV27; D not certain. The germline V gene encodes CDR1 MNHEY and CDR2 SMNVEV (reference sequence). CDR3 length: 13 amino acids. Trimming pared 2 bases from V and 2 bases from J, leaving 7 bases between. CDR3 DNA: TGTGCCAGCAGTTTAAGGTTGACCTACGAGCAGTACTTC. It encodes CASSLRLTYEQYF.

In the case of this clone: One junction end does not reproduce the germline sequence, and a read error may be involved. The chain joins TRBV7-7 to TRBJ2-1; 8 bases are shared with TRBD2. Germline V gives CDR1 SSHAT, CDR2 FNYEAQ (reference sequence). The CDR3 has 16 residues. The CDR3 region has the DNA TGTGCTAGCAGCGTGTTAGCGGGGAGCTCCTACAATGAGCAGTTCTTC. It translates to CASSVLAGSSYNEQFF. Based on the CDR3 plus reference TRBV7-7 and TRBJ2-1, the full variable domain is GAGVSQSPRYKVTKRGQDVTLRCDPISSHATLYWYQQALGQGPEFLTYFNYEAQPDKSGLPSDRFSAERPEGSISTLTIQRTEQRDSAMYRCASSVLAGSSYNEQFFGPGTRLTVL.

The chain links TRBV6-5 to TRBJ2-7, with TRBD1 matching over 7 bases. The CDR3 sequence is 13 residues long. J gave up 5 bases and V 6 bases, and 7 bases lay outside the gene matches. Germline CDR1 is MNHEY and CDR2 is SVGAGI. CDR3 amino acids: CASRDRLKNEQYF. CDR3 coding DNA: TGTGCCAGCAGGGACAGGCTAAAAAACGAGCAGTACTTC.

The CDR3 region is CASSYQGSSPLHF. The CDR3 DNA is TGTGCCAGCAGTTACCAGGGATCATCACCCCTCCACTTT. V usage is TRBV6-5 and J usage is TRBJ1-6; possible D gene TRBD1, 5 bases. CDR3 length equals 13 residues. V was clipped by 2 bases and J by 10 bases, with 9 bases between them. The germline CDR1 and CDR2 sequences are MNHEY and SVGAGI.

The chain has TRBV14 and TRBJ2-7; 10 bases match TRBD2. From germline, CDR1 is SGHDN and CDR2 FVKESK. V trimming: 4 bases; J trimming: 1 base; junction bases outside the gene matches: 4. The length of the CDR3 is 15 residues. In DNA, the CDR3 is TGTGCCAGCAGCCTGCTAGCGGGGGTTTCCTACGAGCAGTACTTC. Protein: CASSLLAGVSYEQYF.

The chain employs TRBV11-3 and TRBJ2-5; 7 bases map to TRBD2. This CDR3 contains 13 residues. Losses at the gene ends were 6 bases for V and 3 bases for J; bases not matched to a gene: 4. The germline CDR1 and CDR2 sequences are SGHNT and YENEEA. The CDR3 is CASSGGDEETQYF. Here the CDR3 DNA reads TGTGCCAGCAGTGGGGGGGACGAAGAGACCCAGTACTTC.

In its sample, this clone was seen a few times. This chain joins TRBV18 and TRBJ2-7, with TRBD2 matching 12 bases. J lost 2 bases, V lost 2 bases, and 1 base had no gene match. The CDR3 is made up of 15 amino acids. The germline V gene encodes CDR1 KGHSH and CDR2 LQKENI. CDR3 amino acids: CASSPRTSGAYEQYF. CDR3 DNA sequence: TGTGCCAGCTCACCAAGGACTAGCGGGGCCTACGAGCAGTACTTC. The full variable domain, completed using reference TRBV18 and TRBJ2-7, is NAGVMQNPRHLVRRRGQEARLRCSPMKGHSHVYWYRQLPEEGLKFMVYLQKENIIDESGMPKERFSAEFPKEGPSILRIQQVVRGDSAAYFCASSPRTSGAYEQYFGPGTRLTVT.

The chain combines TRBV7-2 with TRBJ1-2, with D maybe TRBD1 (6 bases). The CDR3 runs 14 residues. Germline V gives CDR1 SGHTA, CDR2 FQGNSA. The V gene lost 6 bases and the J gene lost 6 bases, with 17 bases spanning the gap. The CDR3 loop is CASRRDRRVDGYTF. The CDR3 bases are TGTGCCAGCAGAAGAGACAGGCGGGTTGATGGCTACACCTTC.

V gene TRBV15 combines with J gene TRBJ1-4; 9 positions match TRBD1. The CDR3 runs to 17 residues. CDR1 and CDR2 from the germline V gene are LNHNV and YYDKDF (reference sequence). The V segment lost 2 bases and the J segment 1 base; nucleotides outside the gene matches: 5. The CDR3: CATSRLGQGRTNEKLFF. Written as DNA, the CDR3 is TGTGCCACCAGCAGATTGGGACAGGGAAGAACTAATGAAAAACTGTTTTTT.

V and J are TRBV15 and TRBJ2-7; D not resolved. The germline CDR1 and CDR2 sequences are LNHNV and YYDKDF (reference sequence). CDR3 size: 15 residues. V lost 0 bases, J lost 0 bases, and 9 bases lay in between. CDR3 DNA sequence: TGTGCCACCAGCAGAGAGACTCACGCCTCCTACGAGCAGTACTTC. It translates to CATSRETHASYEQYF.

In DNA form, the CDR3 reads TGTGCCAGCTCACTAGGACAGGGGCGAAACAATGAGCAGTTCTTC. Translation gives CASSLGQGRNNEQFF. This chain links TRBV18 with TRBJ2-1; 9 bases are a match to TRBD1. The germline CDR1 and CDR2 sequences are KGHSH and LQKENI. With 4 bases clipped from V and 5 bases from J, the junction kept 6 bases outside the gene matches. This CDR3 is built from 15 residues. Combining the CDR3 with reference TRBV18 and TRBJ2-1 gives the whole variable domain NAGVMQNPRHLVRRRGQEARLRCSPMKGHSHVYWYRQLPEEGLKFMVYLQKENIIDESGMPKERFSAEFPKEGPSILRIQQVVRGDSAAYFCASSLGQGRNNEQFFGPGTRLTVL.

The table lists this clone with a few counts. The chain uses TRBV29-1 and TRBJ2-7, with 9 positions matching TRBD1. Germline CDR1 SQVTM, CDR2 ANQGSEA. There are 12 residues in the CDR3. The CDR3: CAVLDRGYEQYF. The CDR3 DNA reads as TGCGCAGTACTGGACAGGGGATACGAGCAGTACTTC.

The chain is built from TRBV18 and TRBJ2-1, with D unresolved. The germline V gene has CDR1 KGHSH and CDR2 LQKENI. The length of the CDR3 is 15 residues. V shed 3 bases and J shed 7 bases, with 16 bases lying between them. In DNA, the CDR3 is TGTGCCAGCTCACCGGTGTTAGCAAAGCAGAATGAGCAGTTCTTC. It codes for CASSPVLAKQNEQFF.